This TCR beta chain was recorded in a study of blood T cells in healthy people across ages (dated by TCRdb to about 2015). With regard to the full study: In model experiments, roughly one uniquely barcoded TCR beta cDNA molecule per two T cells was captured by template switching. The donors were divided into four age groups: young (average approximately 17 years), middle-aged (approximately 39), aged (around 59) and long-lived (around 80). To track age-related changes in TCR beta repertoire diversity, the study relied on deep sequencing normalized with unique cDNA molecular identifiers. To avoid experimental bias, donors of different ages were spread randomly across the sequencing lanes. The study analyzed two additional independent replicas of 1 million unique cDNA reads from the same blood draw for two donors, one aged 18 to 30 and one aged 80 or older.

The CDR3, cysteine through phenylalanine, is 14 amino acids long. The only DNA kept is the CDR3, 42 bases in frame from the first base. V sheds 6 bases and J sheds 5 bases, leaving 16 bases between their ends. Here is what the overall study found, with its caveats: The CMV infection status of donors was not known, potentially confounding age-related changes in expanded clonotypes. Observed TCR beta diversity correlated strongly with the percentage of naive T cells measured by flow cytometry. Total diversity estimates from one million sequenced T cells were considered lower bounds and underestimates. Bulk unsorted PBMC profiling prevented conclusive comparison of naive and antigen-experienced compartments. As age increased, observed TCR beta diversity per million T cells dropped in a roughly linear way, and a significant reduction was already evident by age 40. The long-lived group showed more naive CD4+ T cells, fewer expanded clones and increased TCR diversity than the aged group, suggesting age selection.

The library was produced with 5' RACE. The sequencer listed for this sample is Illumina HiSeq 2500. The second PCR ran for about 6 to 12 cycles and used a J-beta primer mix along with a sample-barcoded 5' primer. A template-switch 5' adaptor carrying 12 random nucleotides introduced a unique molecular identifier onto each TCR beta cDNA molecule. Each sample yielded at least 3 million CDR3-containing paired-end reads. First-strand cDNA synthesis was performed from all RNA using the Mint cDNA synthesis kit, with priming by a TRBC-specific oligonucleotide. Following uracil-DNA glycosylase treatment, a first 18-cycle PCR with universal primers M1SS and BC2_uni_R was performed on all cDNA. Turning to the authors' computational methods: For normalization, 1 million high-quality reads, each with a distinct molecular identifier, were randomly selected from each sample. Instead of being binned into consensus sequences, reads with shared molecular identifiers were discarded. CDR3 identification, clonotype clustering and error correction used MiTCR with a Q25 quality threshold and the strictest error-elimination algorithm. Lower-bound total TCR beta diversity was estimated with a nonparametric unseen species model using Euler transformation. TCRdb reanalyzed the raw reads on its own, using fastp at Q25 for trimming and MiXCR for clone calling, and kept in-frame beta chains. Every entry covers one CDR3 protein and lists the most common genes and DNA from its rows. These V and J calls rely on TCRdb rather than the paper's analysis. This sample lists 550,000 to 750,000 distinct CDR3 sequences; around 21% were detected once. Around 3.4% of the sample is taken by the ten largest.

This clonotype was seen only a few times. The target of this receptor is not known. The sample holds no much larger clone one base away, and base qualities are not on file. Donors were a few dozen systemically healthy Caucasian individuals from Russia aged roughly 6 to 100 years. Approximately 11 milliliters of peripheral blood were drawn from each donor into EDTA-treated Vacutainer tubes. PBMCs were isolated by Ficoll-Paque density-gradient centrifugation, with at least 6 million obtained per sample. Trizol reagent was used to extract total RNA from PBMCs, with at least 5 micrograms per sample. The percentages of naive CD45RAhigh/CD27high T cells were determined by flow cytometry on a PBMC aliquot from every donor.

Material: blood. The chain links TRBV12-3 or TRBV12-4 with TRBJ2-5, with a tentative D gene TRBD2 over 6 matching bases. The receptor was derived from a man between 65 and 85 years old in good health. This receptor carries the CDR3 CASSSGLSLETQYF. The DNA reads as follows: TGTGCCAGCAGCTCGGGACTGTCGTTGGAGACCCAGTACTTC.